Reported below is one T cell receptor (beta chain). Its antigen remains unknown. The CDR3 has 15 residues. V was cut by 4 bases and J by 5 bases, with 17 bases left in between. The germline V gene encodes CDR1 MNHEY and CDR2 SVGAGI. The data originate from a study of shared clonotypes between healthy human individuals. Study in general: Sampling drew on donors who were two women and a few men aged 18 to 49. Three plates were used per donor for CD4 naive, three for CD4 memory, two for CD8 naive and one for CD8 memory.

CD45RO-negative CD8 cells positively selected for CCR7 made up the naive population, which excluded terminally differentiated effector memory CD45RA+ cells. Broader study findings: Against clonotypes common to all four donors, non-shared ones had lower generation probabilities.

Sorted subsets were amplified in replicate PCRs using about 210 ng DNA, about 30,000 T cell genomes. Assay used: immunoSEQ multiplex PCR; TCRdb lists only in-frame clones, some missing. The sample records some 630,000 clones, approximately 96% being singletons. The sequence was collected from a woman in her thirties in good health. Sequencing used naive CD8+ T cells sorted from blood. The chain links TRBV6-5 to TRBJ2-5; D is unresolved. The CDR3 loop reads CASSLAGSSRETQYF. CDR3 DNA: TGTGCCAGCAGTTTGGCAGGTTCGAGCCGCGAGACCCAGTACTTC.